The 11 T cell receptor beta chains below were found in one sample sequenced in a study of a mutant IDH1 vaccine in newly diagnosed glioma. Profiling relied on immunoSEQ multiplex PCR, and the TCRdb table lists in-frame clones only, not all of them. The table records 90,000 to 95,000 clones, roughly four fifths of them present only once. Regarding time point: baseline, week 1 (first vaccination visit). Treatment given: pre-vaccination baseline after standard-of-care therapy. The sample in question was PBMCs, obtained from a glioma patient treated with radiotherapy, temozolomide or both. These receptors were collected from a woman in her fifties or sixties with glioma.

The chain links TRBV13 to TRBJ1-2; D unclear. Trimming shortened V by 5 bases and J by 2 bases, and 6 bases separated the two germline ends. The CDR3 runs to 12 residues. Per germline, CDR1 PRHDT and CDR2 FYEKMQ (reference sequence). The CDR3 spells CASSRENYGYTF. In DNA, the CDR3 is TGTGCCAGCAGCCGGGAAAACTATGGCTACACCTTC.

In its sample, this clone was seen once. This sequence joins TRBV7-9 and TRBJ2-3; D remains ambiguous. This CDR3 contains 14 residues. The V end was cut by 5 bases, the J end by 4 bases, with 13 bases between. Germline V gene sequence: CDR1 SEHNR, CDR2 FQNEAQ (reference sequence). CDR3 sequence (DNA): TGTGCCAGCAGCCTTACGATGAGGCCAGATACGCAGTATTTT. It codes for CASSLTMRPDTQYF.

This chain's CDR3 is CSAFPRGEAFF. In DNA, the CDR3 is TGCAGTGCTTTTCCCCGGGGGGAAGCTTTCTTT. The V call is TRBV20-1, the J call TRBJ1-1; D possibly corresponds to TRBD1 (5 bases). CDR3 length: 11 residues. Germline loops: CDR1 DFQATT, CDR2 SNEGSKA (reference sequence). With 5 bases removed from V and 8 bases from J, the gap between germline ends came to 12 bases.

The CDR3 protein is CASSWGTGGLADTQYF. The CDR3 coding sequence is TGTGCCAGCAGCTGGGGGACAGGGGGTTTAGCAGATACGCAGTATTTT. The J gene is TRBJ2-3, the V gene TRBV5-8; 11 nucleotides align to TRBD1. The CDR3 totals 16 residues. V shed 3 bases and J 4 bases; nucleotides not matched to a gene: 7. Germline V gene sequence: CDR1 SGHTS, CDR2 YDEGEE.

This clone was seen only a few times. The chain couples TRBV7-2 to TRBJ1-5; TRBD1 is a possible D gene (6 bases). The CDR3 runs to 14 residues. Germline V gene sequence: CDR1 SGHTA, CDR2 FQGNSA. Trimming left V 1 base short and J 5 bases short, with 9 bases between. The CDR3 is CASSLDRVDQPQHF. CDR3 coding DNA: TGTGCCAGCAGCTTAGACAGGGTGGATCAGCCCCAGCATTTT.

The rearrangement joins TRBV5-1 to TRBJ2-4; D perhaps matches TRBD2 (6 bases). Germline CDR1 and CDR2: SGHRS and YFSETQ. The length of the CDR3 is 12 residues. V lost 1 base to trimming and J lost 8 bases, with 7 bases between them. For the CDR3, the DNA is TGCGCCAGCAGCTTGAGGGAGGACATTCAGTACTTC. Amino acids: CASSLREDIQYF.

V is TRBV19 and J is TRBJ1-3, with a possible D match to TRBD1 (6 bases). Germline CDR1 reads LNHDA; CDR2 reads SQIVND (reference sequence). V lost 3 bases and J lost 0, with 12 bases in between. The CDR3 is 16 amino acids. CDR3 coding DNA: TGTGCCAGTAGTATCGGGACACCGCCCTCTGGAAACACCATATATTTT. Translating it yields CASSIGTPPSGNTIYF.

This chain joins TRBV19 and TRBJ2-6, with D unresolved. The CDR3 runs to 14 residues. Germline CDR1 is LNHDA and CDR2 is SQIVND (reference sequence). The V end was cut by 6 bases, the J end by 0 bases, with 6 bases between. The CDR3, as DNA: TGTGCCAGTAGAAAGGACTCTGGGGCCAACGTCCTGACTTTC. This sequence encodes CASRKDSGANVLTF.

This clone was detected only a few times. V and J are TRBV7-9 and TRBJ2-7, with D uncertain. CDR3 length equals 12 residues. V lost 5 bases to trimming and J lost 6 bases, with 11 bases between them. CDR1 is SEHNR, CDR2 FQNEAQ, per germline (reference sequence). The CDR3 spells CASSPSSPEQYF. CDR3 bases: TGTGCCAGCAGCCCCTCAAGTCCCGAGCAGTACTTC. Looking up the rest from reference TRBV7-9 and TRBJ2-7 gives the full variable domain: DTGVSQNPRHKITKRGQNVTFRCDPISEHNRLYWYRQTLGQGPEFLTYFQNEAQLEKSRLLSDRFSAERPKGSFSTLEIQRTEQGDSAMYLCASSPSSPEQYFGPGTRLTVT.

The chain carries TRBV5-1 and TRBJ2-5; D possibly uses TRBD1 or TRBD2 (6 bases each). The germline V and J ends were trimmed by 0 bases and 3 bases, with 9 bases remaining between them. Germline CDR1 and CDR2: SGHRS and YFSETQ. The CDR3 is 14 residues long. The CDR3 protein is CASSLGGAKETQYF. The CDR3 DNA sequence: TGCGCCAGCAGCTTGGGGGGGGCGAAAGAGACCCAGTACTTC.

The gene calls are TRBV27 and TRBJ2-6; D unresolved. Germline CDR1 is MNHEY and CDR2 is SMNVEV (reference sequence). V dropped 0 bases and J dropped 0 bases, with 9 bases sitting between them. This CDR3 contains 17 residues. CDR3 DNA: TGTGCCAGCAGTTTATCGGCGCTATTCTCTGGGGCCAACGTCCTGACTTTC. Its protein product is CASSLSALFSGANVLTF.